This TCR beta chain emerged from a study of vaccination effects on CD4 cells after COVID-19. About this clone itself: What it binds is unknown.

The germline gives CDR1 SNHLY, CDR2 FYNNEI. The CDR3 loop spans 17 amino acids. V shed 6 bases and J 7 bases; nucleotides not matched to a gene: 15. Viral peptide pools were used in the ViraFEST assay to expand antigen-specific CD4+ T cells, and sequencing came afterward. At the end of 10 days of culture, CD4+ T cells were isolated. The person acquired a PCR-confirmed SARS-CoV-2 infection between March and December 2020. Clones were read by immunoSEQ multiplex PCR, and TCRdb kept only the in-frame ones, dropping some. Among tens of thousands of clones listed, around three quarters were seen once. Study-wide points: Marked clonal contraction of both clone types appeared late after vaccination.

V is TRBV2 and J is TRBJ1-6; 7 nucleotides agree with TRBD1. This specimen was CD4+ T cells from PBMCs cultured with HIV peptides, taken before COVID-19 vaccination. The subset here: HIV-1 Nef peptide pool negative control/reference culture. This TCR came from a human donor who had a prior SARS-CoV-2 infection. The CDR3 bases are TGTGCCAGCAGGGCCCTCGACAGGGATCGATGGAATTCACCCCTCCACTTT. This codes for CASRALDRDRWNSPLHF.